The 5 T cell receptor beta chains listed next were all sequenced from one sample in a study of T cells in Graves' hyperthyroidism and ophthalmopathy (dated 2019 in TCRdb). Library prep was done by multiplex PCR. The sample was run on an Illumina HiSeq 2000. Amplification of TCR beta CDR3 regions was carried out from RNA transcripts. The first round of RT-PCR for the TCR CDR3 was performed with the HTBI primer set and the Qiagen OneStep RT-PCR kit. Starting from the raw public reads, TCRdb applied fastp trimming at Q25, assembled clones with MiXCR and retained in-frame beta chains. Rows merge per CDR3 protein into single entries with the most common DNA and genes. This sample is represented by around 300,000 distinct CDR3 sequences; 20% to 25% of them were singletons. The leading ten clones occupy roughly 60% of the sample. Input material: blood. The receptors shown here come from a man between 25 and 39 years old with Graves' ophthalmopathy.

This clonotype was picked up many times. V is TRBV3-1 and J is TRBJ2-2, with TRBD1 matching over 7 bases. V was pared by 4 bases and J by 3 bases, with 2 bases of the junction left unmatched. Germline V gene sequence: CDR1 LGHDT, CDR2 YNNKEL (reference sequence). The CDR3 is made up of 14 amino acids. This CDR3 is CASSRGGDTGELFF. The CDR3 region has the DNA TGTGCCAGCAGCCGAGGGGGCGACACCGGGGAGCTGTTTTTT.

The sample holds a few counts of this clonotype. The J gene is TRBJ1-5, the V gene TRBV12-3 or TRBV12-4; 9 nucleotides align to TRBD1. The V gene end was trimmed by 5 bases and the J gene end by 4 bases; junction bases not matched to a gene: 6. This CDR3 spans 15 amino acids. The CDR3 DNA sequence: TGTGCCAGCAGTCCACAGGGGGCGAAAAATCAGCCCCAGCATTTT. It yields the protein CASSPQGAKNQPQHF.

This clonotype was observed a few times. This chain uses TRBV11-2 with TRBJ2-2; D call uncertain. With 1 base removed from V and 4 bases from J, the gap between germline ends came to 13 bases. This CDR3 spans 16 amino acids. In germline, CDR1 is SGHAT, CDR2 FQNNGV. The CDR3 spells CASSLAGGGFTGELFF. In DNA, the CDR3 is TGTGCCAGCAGCTTAGCGGGTGGTGGTTTCACCGGGGAGCTGTTTTTT.

Turning to this clonotype: The junction and the germline gene differ at one end; a read error may be behind it. V gene TRBV20-1 combines with J gene TRBJ1-1, with 12 nucleotides matching TRBD1. The germline gives CDR1 DFQATT, CDR2 SNEGSKA (reference sequence). The CDR3 is made up of 16 amino acids. CDR3: CSARGTGGVTNTGAFF. The CDR3 coding sequence is TGCAGTGCTAGGGGGACAGGGGGCGTGACGAACACTGGAGCTTTCTTT.

The chain recombines TRBV7-3 with TRBJ2-7, with D perhaps TRBD1 (5 bases). Trimming pared 0 bases from V and 4 bases from J, leaving 7 bases between. Germline V gene sequence: CDR1 SGHTA, CDR2 FQGTGA. This CDR3 is 13 amino acids long. The DNA for the CDR3 is TGTGCCAGCAGCTTAACGACAGCTTACGAGCAGTACTTC. This codes for CASSLTTAYEQYF.